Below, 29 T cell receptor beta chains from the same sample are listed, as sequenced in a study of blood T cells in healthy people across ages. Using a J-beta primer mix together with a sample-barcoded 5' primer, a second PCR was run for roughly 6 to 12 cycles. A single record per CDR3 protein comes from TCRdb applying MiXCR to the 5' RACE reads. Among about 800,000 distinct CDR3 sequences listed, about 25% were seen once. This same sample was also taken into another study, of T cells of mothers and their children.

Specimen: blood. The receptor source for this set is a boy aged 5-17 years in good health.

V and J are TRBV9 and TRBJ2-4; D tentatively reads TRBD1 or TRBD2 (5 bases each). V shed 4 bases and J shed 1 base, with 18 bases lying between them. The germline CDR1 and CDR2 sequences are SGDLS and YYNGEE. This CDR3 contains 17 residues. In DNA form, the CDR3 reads TGTGCCAGCAGCCCGGACCCCTCCGGGGCGGCCAAAAACATTCAGTACTTC. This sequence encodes CASSPDPSGAAKNIQYF.

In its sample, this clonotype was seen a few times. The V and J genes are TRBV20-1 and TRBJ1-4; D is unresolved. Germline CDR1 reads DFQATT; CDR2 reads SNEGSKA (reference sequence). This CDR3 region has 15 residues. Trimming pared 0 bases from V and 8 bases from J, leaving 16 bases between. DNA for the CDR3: TGCAGTGCTAGAGATCGAGGAAAGGGCGAGGAAAAACTGTTTTTT. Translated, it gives CSARDRGKGEEKLFF.

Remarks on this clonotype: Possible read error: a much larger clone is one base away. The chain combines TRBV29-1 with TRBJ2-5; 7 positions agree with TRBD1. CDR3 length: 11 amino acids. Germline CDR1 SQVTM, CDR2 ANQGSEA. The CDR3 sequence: CIARQGETQYF. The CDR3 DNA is TGCATCGCCCGACAGGGAGAGACCCAGTACTTC. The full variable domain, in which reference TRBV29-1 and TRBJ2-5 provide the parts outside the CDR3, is SAVISQKPSRDICQRGTSLTIQCQVDSQVTMMFWYRQQPGQSLTLIATANQGSEATYESGFVIDKFPISRPNLTFSTLTVSNMSPEDSSIYLCIARQGETQYFGPGTRLLVL.

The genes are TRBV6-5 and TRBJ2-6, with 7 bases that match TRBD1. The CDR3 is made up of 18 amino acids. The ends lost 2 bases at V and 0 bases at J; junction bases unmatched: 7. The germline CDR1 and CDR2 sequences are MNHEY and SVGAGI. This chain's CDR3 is CASSYAWDRLSGANVLTF. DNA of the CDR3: TGTGCCAGCAGTTACGCCTGGGACAGACTCTCTGGGGCCAACGTCCTGACTTTC.

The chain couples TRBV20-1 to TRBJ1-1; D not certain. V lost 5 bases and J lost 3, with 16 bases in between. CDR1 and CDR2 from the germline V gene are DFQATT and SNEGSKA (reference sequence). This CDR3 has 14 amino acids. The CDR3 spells CSAPAGSMDTEAFF. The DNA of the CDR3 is TGCAGTGCTCCCGCGGGGAGTATGGACACTGAAGCTTTCTTT.

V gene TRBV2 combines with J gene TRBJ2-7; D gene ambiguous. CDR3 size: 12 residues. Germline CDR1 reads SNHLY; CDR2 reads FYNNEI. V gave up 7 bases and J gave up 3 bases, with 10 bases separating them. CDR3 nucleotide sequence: TGTGCCAGCATTAAATCAGGCTACGAGCAGTACTTC. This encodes CASIKSGYEQYF.

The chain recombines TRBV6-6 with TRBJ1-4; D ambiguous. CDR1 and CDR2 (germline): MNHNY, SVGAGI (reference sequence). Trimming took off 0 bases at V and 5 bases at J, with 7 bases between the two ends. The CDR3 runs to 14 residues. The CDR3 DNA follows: TGTGCCAGCAGTTACTCGACAAGCAATGAAAAACTGTTTTTT. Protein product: CASSYSTSNEKLFF.

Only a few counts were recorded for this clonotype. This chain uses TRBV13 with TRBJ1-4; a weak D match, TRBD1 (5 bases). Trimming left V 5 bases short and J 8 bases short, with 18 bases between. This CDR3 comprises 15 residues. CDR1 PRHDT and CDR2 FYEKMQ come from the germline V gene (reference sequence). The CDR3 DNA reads TGTGCCAGCAGCCGCCTGCCAGGGCAGGAGGAAAAACTGTTTTTT. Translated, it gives CASSRLPGQEEKLFF. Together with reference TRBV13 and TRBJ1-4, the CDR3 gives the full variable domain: AAGVIQSPRHLIKEKRETATLKCYPIPRHDTVYWYQQGPGQDPQFLISFYEKMQSDKGSIPDRFSAQQFSDYHSELNMSSLELGDSALYFCASSRLPGQEEKLFFGSGTQLSVL.

CDR3 DNA sequence: TGTGCCAGCAGCGCCCCCCTAGCGGGAGGCTCTGGGGCCAACGTCCTGACTTTC. Encoded protein: CASSAPLAGGSGANVLTF. The chain uses TRBV7-3 and TRBJ2-6; 11 bases agree with TRBD2. There are 18 residues in the CDR3. Per the germline V gene, CDR1 is SGHTA and CDR2 is FQGTGA. Trimming cost V 5 bases and J 0 bases; bases outside gene matches: 6. The variable domain in full, completed from reference TRBV7-3 and TRBJ2-6, reads GAGVSQTPSNKVTEKGKYVELRCDPISGHTALYWYRQSLGQGPEFLIYFQGTGAADDSGLPNDRFFAVRPEGSVSTLKIQRTERGDSAVYLCASSAPLAGGSGANVLTFGAGSRLTVL.

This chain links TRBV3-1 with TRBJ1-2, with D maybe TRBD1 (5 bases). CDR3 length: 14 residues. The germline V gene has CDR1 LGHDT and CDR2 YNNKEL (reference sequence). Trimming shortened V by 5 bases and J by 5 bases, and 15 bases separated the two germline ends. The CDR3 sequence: CASSSLIQGYGYTF. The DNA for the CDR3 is TGTGCCAGCAGCTCCCTAATCCAGGGTTATGGCTACACCTTC.

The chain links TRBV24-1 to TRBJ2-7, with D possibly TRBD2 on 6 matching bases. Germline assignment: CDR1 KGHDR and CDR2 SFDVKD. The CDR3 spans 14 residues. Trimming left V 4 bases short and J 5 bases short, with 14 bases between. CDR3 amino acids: CATSDPARGNEQYF. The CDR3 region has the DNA TGTGCCACCAGTGACCCCGCTCGGGGGAACGAGCAGTACTTC.

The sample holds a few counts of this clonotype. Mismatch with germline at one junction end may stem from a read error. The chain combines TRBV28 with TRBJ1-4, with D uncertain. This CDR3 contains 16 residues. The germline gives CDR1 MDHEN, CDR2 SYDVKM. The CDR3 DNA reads TGTGCCAGCAGCTTATATCGGGGAACAACTAATGAAAAACTGTTTTTT. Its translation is CASSLYRGTTNEKLFF.

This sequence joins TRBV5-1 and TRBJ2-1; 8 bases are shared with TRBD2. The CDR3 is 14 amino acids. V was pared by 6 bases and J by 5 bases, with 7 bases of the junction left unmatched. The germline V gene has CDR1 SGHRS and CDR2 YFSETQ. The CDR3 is CASNLAGPDNEQFF. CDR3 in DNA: TGCGCCAGCAACTTAGCGGGGCCGGACAATGAGCAGTTCTTC.

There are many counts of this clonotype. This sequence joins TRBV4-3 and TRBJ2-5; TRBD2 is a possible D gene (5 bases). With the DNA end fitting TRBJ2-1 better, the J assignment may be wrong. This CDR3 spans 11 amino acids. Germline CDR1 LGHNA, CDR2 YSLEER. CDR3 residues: CASSPDYLQFF. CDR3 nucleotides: TGCGCCAGCAGCCCTGACTACCTGCAGTTCTTC.

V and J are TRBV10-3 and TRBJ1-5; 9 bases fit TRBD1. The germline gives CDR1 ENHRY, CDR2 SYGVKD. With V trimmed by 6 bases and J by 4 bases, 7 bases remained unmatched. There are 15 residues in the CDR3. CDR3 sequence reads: CAISTSGQGNQPQHF. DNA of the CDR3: TGTGCCATCAGCACCTCCGGACAGGGGAATCAGCCCCAGCATTTT.

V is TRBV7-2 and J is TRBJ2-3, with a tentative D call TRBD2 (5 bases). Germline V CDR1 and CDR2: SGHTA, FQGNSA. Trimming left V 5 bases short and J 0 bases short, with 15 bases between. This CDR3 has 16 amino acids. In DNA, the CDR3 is TGTGCCAGCAGCCGAAAGCGGCACCAAAGCACAGATACGCAGTATTTT. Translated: CASSRKRHQSTDTQYF.

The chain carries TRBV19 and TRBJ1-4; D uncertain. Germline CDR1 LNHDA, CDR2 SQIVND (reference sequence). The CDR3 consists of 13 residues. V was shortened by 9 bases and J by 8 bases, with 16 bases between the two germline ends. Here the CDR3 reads CASSGIGGEKLFF. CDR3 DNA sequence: TGTGCCAGCAGCGGGATAGGAGGCGAAAAACTGTTTTTT. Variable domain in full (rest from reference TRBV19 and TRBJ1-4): DGGITQSPKYLFRKEGQNVTLSCEQNLNHDAMYWYRQDPGQGLRLIYYSQIVNDFQKGDIAEGYSVSREKKESFPLTVTSAQKNPTAFYLCASSGIGGEKLFFGSGTQLSVL.

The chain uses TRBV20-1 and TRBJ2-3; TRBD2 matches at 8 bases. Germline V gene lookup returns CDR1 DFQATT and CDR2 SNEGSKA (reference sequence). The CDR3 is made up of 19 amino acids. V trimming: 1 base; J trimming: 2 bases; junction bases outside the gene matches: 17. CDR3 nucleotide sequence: TGCAGTGCTAGAGGTTCCAAGGGATTTGCGGGAGGCCTCACAGATACGCAGTATTTT. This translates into CSARGSKGFAGGLTDTQYF.

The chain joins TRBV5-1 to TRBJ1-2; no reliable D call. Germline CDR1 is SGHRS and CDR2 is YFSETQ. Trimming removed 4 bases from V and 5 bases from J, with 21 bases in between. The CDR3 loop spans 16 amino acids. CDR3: CASSEASGSFNYGYTF. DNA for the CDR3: TGCGCCAGCAGCGAAGCGAGTGGGAGTTTTAATTATGGCTACACCTTC.

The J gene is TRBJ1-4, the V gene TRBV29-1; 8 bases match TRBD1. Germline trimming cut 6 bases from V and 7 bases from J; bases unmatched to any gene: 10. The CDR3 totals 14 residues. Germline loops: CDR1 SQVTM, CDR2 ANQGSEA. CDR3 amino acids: CSVAPGTGSEKLFF. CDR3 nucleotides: TGCAGCGTGGCCCCCGGGACAGGTTCTGAAAAACTGTTTTTT.

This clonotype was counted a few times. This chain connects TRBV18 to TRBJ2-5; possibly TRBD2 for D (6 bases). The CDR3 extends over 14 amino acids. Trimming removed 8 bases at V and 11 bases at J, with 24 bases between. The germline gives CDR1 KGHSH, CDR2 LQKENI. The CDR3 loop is CASRADYPNAEQYF. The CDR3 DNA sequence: TGTGCCAGCCGAGCGGACTATCCTAACGCTGAGCAGTACTTC. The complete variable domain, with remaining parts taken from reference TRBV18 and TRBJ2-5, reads NAGVMQNPRHLVRRRGQEARLRCSPMKGHSHVYWYRQLPEEGLKFMVYLQKENIIDESGMPKERFSAEFPKEGPSILRIQQVVRGDSAAYFCASRADYPNAEQYFGPGTRLLVL.

CDR3 region: CASSLEGQASTDTQYF. CDR3 bases: TGTGCCAGCAGCTTAGAGGGACAGGCATCGACAGATACGCAGTATTTT. The V and J genes are TRBV11-2 and TRBJ2-3; 8 bases fit TRBD1. V was clipped by 0 bases and J by 3 bases; unmatched bases: 5. CDR1 is SGHAT and CDR2 is FQNNGV in the germline V gene. This CDR3 has 16 residues.

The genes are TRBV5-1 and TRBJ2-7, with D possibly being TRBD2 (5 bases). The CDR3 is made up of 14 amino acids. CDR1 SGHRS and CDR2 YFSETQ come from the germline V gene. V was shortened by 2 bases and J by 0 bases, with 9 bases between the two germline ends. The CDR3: CASSLLLGSYEQYF. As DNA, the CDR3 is TGCGCCAGCAGCTTACTACTAGGCTCCTACGAGCAGTACTTC.

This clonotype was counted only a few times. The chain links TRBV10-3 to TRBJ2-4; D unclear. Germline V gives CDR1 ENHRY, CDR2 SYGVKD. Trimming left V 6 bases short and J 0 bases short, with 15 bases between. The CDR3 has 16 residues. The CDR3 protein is CAISRDIGGAKNIQYF. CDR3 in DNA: TGTGCCATCAGCCGAGATATCGGTGGAGCCAAAAACATTCAGTACTTC.

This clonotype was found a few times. DNA for the CDR3: TGTGCCAGCAGTTGGGGACTAGCCCCGTGGGAGCAGTTCTTC. Protein sequence: CASSWGLAPWEQFF. The V and J genes are TRBV6-2 or TRBV6-3 and TRBJ2-5, with 9 bases that match TRBD2. Near its end, the DNA agrees better with TRBJ2-1, so the J call may be wrong. CDR1 is MNHEY and CDR2 is SVGEGT in the germline V gene. This CDR3 is built from 14 residues.

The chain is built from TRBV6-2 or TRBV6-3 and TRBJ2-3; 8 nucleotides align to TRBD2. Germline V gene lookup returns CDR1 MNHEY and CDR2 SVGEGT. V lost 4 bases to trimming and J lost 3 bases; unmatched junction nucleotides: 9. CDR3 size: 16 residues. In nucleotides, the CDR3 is TGTGCCAGCAGTTCCCTCGCGGGACTAGGGACAGATACGCAGTATTTT. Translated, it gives CASSSLAGLGTDTQYF.

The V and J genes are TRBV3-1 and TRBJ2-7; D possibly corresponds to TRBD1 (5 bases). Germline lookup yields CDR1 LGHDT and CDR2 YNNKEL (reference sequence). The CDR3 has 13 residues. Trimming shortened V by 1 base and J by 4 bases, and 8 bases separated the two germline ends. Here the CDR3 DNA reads TGTGCCAGCAGCCAAGGACAGCCGTACGAGCAGTACTTC. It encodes CASSQGQPYEQYF.

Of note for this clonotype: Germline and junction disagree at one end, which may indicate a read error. CDR3 DNA sequence: TGTGCCAGCAGTTTAGGACAGAGAGCCACAGATACACAGTATTTT. Amino acid sequence: CASSLGQRATDTQYF. V gene TRBV28 combines with J gene TRBJ2-3; weak D call: TRBD1 (6 bases). Germline V gives CDR1 MDHEN, CDR2 SYDVKM. The CDR3 covers 15 residues.

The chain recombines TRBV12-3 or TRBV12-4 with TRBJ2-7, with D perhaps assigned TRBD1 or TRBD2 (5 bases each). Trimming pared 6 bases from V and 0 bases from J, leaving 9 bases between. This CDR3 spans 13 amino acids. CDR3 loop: CASRFGASYEQYF. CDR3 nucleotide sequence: TGTGCCAGCAGATTCGGGGCCTCCTACGAGCAGTACTTC.